Detailed here is one T cell receptor beta chain. Its antigen is unidentified. The data were obtained in a study of radiation and T cells in renal cell carcinoma. Study-wide results and limits: No pretreatment tumor biopsies were available for baseline clonotypes. In blood, top tumor clones expanded by 2 weeks, shrinking by 4.

Libraries were prepared by immunoSEQ multiplex PCR; TCRdb keeps only in-frame clonotypes and omits some of them. The sample includes 150,000 to 200,000 clones, less than 90% of them seen just once. Time point noted: blood 4 weeks post-SBRT, at nephrectomy. Treatment of the sample: 15 Gy SBRT to primary tumor, nephrectomy 4 weeks later. Nephrectomy followed 15 Gy stereotactic body radiation by 4 weeks. Clear cell pathology was present in this patient's renal cell carcinoma. V shed 4 bases and J 0 bases; nucleotides not matched to a gene: 4. The CDR3 consists of 16 residues. Germline assignment: CDR1 SEHNR and CDR2 FQNEAQ (reference sequence).

The sequences come from blood, collected from a patient whose treatment included radiotherapy and nephrectomy. This chain joins TRBV7-9 and TRBJ2-2; TRBD2 matches at 8 bases. This TCR derives from a woman aged 50 to 60 with renal cell carcinoma. For the CDR3, the DNA is TGTGCCAGCAGCTCACCGGGACTAGCGAACACCGGGGAGCTGTTTTTT. This sequence encodes CASSSPGLANTGELFF.